Listed below are T cell receptor beta chains from one sample, sequenced in a study of blood T cell repertoires in COVID-19. The protocol was immunoSEQ multiplex PCR, while the TCRdb copy is restricted to in-frame clones and leaves out a portion. The sample has approximately 25,000 clones; 85% to 90% are singletons. Sequenced material: peripheral blood. These receptors were obtained from a woman aged 60-75 years with active COVID-19. The CDR3 runs from the conserved cysteine through the conserved F or W. The D gene is left open where the match is weak. Only some rows state a clone size, as once, few, many or a class for expanded clones.

clone_size j_call d_call v_call cdr3_aa cdr3_nt
- TRBJ2-5 - TRBV3-1/TRBV3-2 CASSQDQGRERTQYF TGTGCCAGCAGCCAAGATCAGGGGCGGGAGCGGACCCAGTACTTC
once TRBJ1-1 - TRBV6-1 CASSEAQLRVSFF TGTGCCAGCAGTGAAGCTCAGCTACGGGTATCTTTCTTT
- TRBJ2-7 TRBD1 TRBV24-1 CATSEPGTGARNEQYF TGTGCCACCAGTGAACCCGGGACAGGGGCGAGGAACGAGCAGTACTTC
- TRBJ2-1 TRBD2 TRBV29-1 CSVESLAGRSYNEQFF TGCAGCGTTGAATCCCTAGCGGGTCGCTCCTACAATGAGCAGTTCTTC
- TRBJ2-1 - TRBV19 CASSPRRGPATYNEQFF TGTGCCAGTAGCCCCCGGAGGGGGCCCGCGACCTACAATGAGCAGTTCTTC
- TRBJ1-4 - TRBV7-9 CASSRQNEKLFF TGTGCCAGCAGCCGACAGAATGAAAAACTGTTTTTT
- TRBJ2-2 - TRBV3-1/TRBV3-2 CASRYTGELFF TGTGCCAGCCGGTACACCGGGGAGCTGTTTTTT
once TRBJ2-3 TRBD2 TRBV28 CASIDLAARDTQYF TGTGCCAGCATCGACCTAGCGGCGAGGGATACGCAGTATTTT
few TRBJ2-3 - TRBV7-9 CASSREGSTDTQYF TGTGCCAGCAGCCGTGAGGGTAGCACAGATACGCAGTATTTT
once TRBJ2-7 - TRBV5-1 CASSLASPGSEQYF TGCGCCAGCAGCTTGGCCAGCCCCGGGTCCGAGCAGTACTTC
- TRBJ1-5 TRBD1 TRBV19 CASSISRTGINQPQHF TGTGCCAGTAGTATAAGTAGGACAGGGATTAATCAGCCCCAGCATTTT
- TRBJ2-3 - TRBV11-2 CASSPQQTDTQYF TGTGCCAGCAGCCCACAACAAACAGATACGCAGTATTTT
- TRBJ2-2 TRBD1 TRBV19 CASKTGTVNTGELFF TGTGCCAGTAAAACCGGGACAGTAAACACCGGGGAGCTGTTTTTT
- TRBJ2-7 TRBD2 TRBV28 CASSDPSQRSGRALVSYEQYF TGTGCCAGCTCAGACCCAAGCCAACGGAGCGGGAGGGCCCTGGTTTCCTACGAGCAGTACTTC
few TRBJ2-7 TRBD1 TRBV19 CASSMRQGGYEQYF TGTGCCAGTAGTATGCGACAGGGGGGCTACGAGCAGTACTTC
- TRBJ2-4 - TRBV5-6 CASSLRRNLAKNIQYF TGTGCCAGCAGCTTGAGGCGGAACCTAGCCAAAAACATTCAGTACTTC
- TRBJ2-5 - TRBV12-3/TRBV12-4 CASSPQGFETQYF TGTGCCAGCAGTCCCCAGGGTTTCGAGACCCAGTACTTC
- TRBJ1-2 TRBD1 TRBV9 CASSPAGTGGYGYTF TGTGCCAGCAGCCCAGCCGGGACAGGGGGCTATGGCTACACCTTC
- TRBJ2-5 - TRBV30 CAWSRGLDQRKQETQYF TGTGCCTGGAGTCGAGGTTTGGACCAGCGGAAGCAAGAGACCCAGTACTTC
- TRBJ2-3 TRBD2 TRBV28 CASGDTSGGGTDTQYF TGTGCCAGCGGCGACACTAGCGGGGGGGGCACAGATACGCAGTATTTT
- TRBJ2-7 TRBD2 TRBV19 CASRPGLALEQYF TGTGCCAGTCGACCGGGACTAGCGCTCGAGCAGTACTTC
- TRBJ2-7 - TRBV27 CASSLTGSYEQYF TGTGCCAGCAGTTTAACAGGCTCCTACGAGCAGTACTTC
few TRBJ2-6 TRBD1 TRBV9 CASSVDRTGQSGANVLTF TGTGCCAGCAGCGTAGACAGGACAGGACAATCTGGGGCCAACGTCCTGACTTTC
- TRBJ2-2 - TRBV28 CASSLWAGMETGELFF TGTGCCAGCAGTTTATGGGCAGGGATGGAAACCGGGGAGCTGTTTTTT
- TRBJ2-7 TRBD2 TRBV11-2 CASSPGGGLHYEQYF TGTGCCAGCAGTCCCGGGGGGGGCCTACACTACGAGCAGTACTTC
once TRBJ2-4 - TRBV28 CASSLRRQRGIAKNIQYF TGTGCCAGCAGCCTCCGACGACAGAGGGGGATCGCCAAAAACATTCAGTACTTC
- TRBJ2-1 - TRBV5-1 CASSPTGHREGNEQFF TGCGCCAGCAGCCCTACCGGCCACCGGGAAGGAAATGAGCAGTTCTTC
- TRBJ2-1 TRBD2 TRBV10-1 CASSGSSGDNEQFF TGCGCCAGCAGTGGGTCTAGCGGGGACAATGAGCAGTTCTTC
- TRBJ2-1 TRBD2 TRBV6-2/TRBV6-3 CASSPGLAGGPAWSYNEQFF TGTGCCAGCAGCCCGGGACTAGCGGGAGGGCCGGCTTGGTCCTACAATGAGCAGTTCTTC
- TRBJ2-5 TRBD2 TRBV19 CASSSGRAGGFETQYF TGTGCCAGTAGTTCGGGCCGTGCGGGAGGTTTTGAGACCCAGTACTTC
- TRBJ2-2 - TRBV27 CASRQGRNTGELFF TGTGCCAGCAGGCAGGGGAGAAACACCGGGGAGCTGTTTTTT
- TRBJ1-3 - TRBV7-9 CASSFPQASSGNTIYF TGTGCCAGCAGCTTTCCACAGGCGAGCTCTGGAAACACCATATATTTT
- TRBJ2-6 - TRBV2 CASSPEGSGANVLTF TGTGCCAGCAGCCCCGAGGGCTCTGGGGCCAACGTCCTGACTTTC
- TRBJ2-1 TRBD2 TRBV29-1 CSVVGLAGITEQFF TGCAGCGTTGTAGGACTAGCGGGAATTACCGAGCAGTTCTTC
- TRBJ2-5 - TRBV14 CASSQDFRRGETQYF TGTGCCAGCAGCCAAGACTTCAGAAGGGGAGAGACCCAGTACTTC
- TRBJ2-7 TRBD1 TRBV9 CASSSPIGGQANYEQYF TGTGCCAGCAGCTCGCCAATAGGGGGCCAAGCAAACTACGAGCAGTACTTC
- TRBJ1-1 - TRBV4-1 CASSWGAMNTEAFF TGCGCCAGCAGCTGGGGAGCCATGAACACTGAAGCTTTCTTT
- TRBJ2-5 TRBD2 TRBV7-3 CASSSGGIETQYF TGTGCCAGCAGCTCGGGGGGGATAGAGACCCAGTACTTC
- TRBJ2-3 - TRBV7-7 CASSLVGGTDTQYF TGTGCCAGCAGCTTAGTAGGGGGCACAGATACGCAGTATTTT
- TRBJ1-4 TRBD1 TRBV2 CASSVARDRGFATNEKLFF TGTGCCAGCAGTGTGGCGAGGGACAGGGGTTTTGCAACTAATGAAAAACTGTTTTTT
once TRBJ2-5 - TRBV18 CASSPLRVAQETQYF TGTGCCAGCTCACCACTGCGGGTAGCCCAAGAGACCCAGTACTTC
- TRBJ2-7 TRBD2 TRBV19 CASSTTGTSGRMYF TGTGCCAGTAGTACAACCGGGACTAGCGGGAGGATGTACTTC
few TRBJ1-4 TRBD1 TRBV24-1 CATSDGTGLEKLFF TGTGCCACCAGTGACGGGACAGGGCTTGAAAAACTGTTTTTT
- TRBJ2-1 - TRBV18 CASSYETGDNEQFF TGTGCCAGCTCGTACGAGACGGGAGACAATGAGCAGTTCTTC
once TRBJ2-7 - TRBV28 CASRSNDEQYF TGTGCCAGCAGATCTAACGACGAGCAGTACTTC
- TRBJ2-3 TRBD2 TRBV2 CASSDLKRSGGQYF TGTGCCAGCAGTGACCTAAAGCGGAGCGGGGGGCAGTATTTT
- TRBJ2-7 TRBD2 TRBV30 CAWSFPSGGYEQYF TGTGCCTGGAGTTTCCCTAGCGGCGGCTACGAGCAGTACTTC
once TRBJ2-3 TRBD2 TRBV4-2 CASSPRPGLDPTDTQYF TGTGCCAGCAGCCCCCGCCCGGGACTAGATCCCACAGATACGCAGTATTTT
- TRBJ2-7 - TRBV5-1 CASSSARLDFYEQYF TGCGCCAGCAGCTCCGCAAGACTTGACTTCTACGAGCAGTACTTC
- TRBJ1-2 - TRBV30 CACERAYGYTF TGTGCCTGCGAGCGTGCCTATGGCTACACCTTC
- TRBJ1-2 TRBD1 TRBV11-2 CASSSGQGGIDGYTF TGTGCCAGCAGCTCAGGACAGGGGGGAATAGATGGCTACACCTTC
- TRBJ2-7 - TRBV6-5 CASTQSGSYEQYF TGTGCCAGCACCCAGAGCGGGTCCTACGAGCAGTACTTC
- TRBJ2-1 - TRBV6-1 CASSEGQGSRRFF TGTGCCAGCAGTGAAGGCCAGGGGAGTCGACGGTTCTTC
- TRBJ2-3 TRBD2 TRBV9 CASKSHSGSDLDTQYF TGTGCCAGCAAATCCCATAGCGGGAGTGATCTTGATACGCAGTATTTT
- TRBJ1-2 - TRBV28 CASNPGYGYTF TGTGCCAGCAACCCGGGGTATGGCTACACCTTC
- TRBJ1-5 TRBD1 TRBV2 CASSGQGWDQPQHF TGTGCCAGCAGTGGACAGGGATGGGATCAGCCCCAGCATTTT
- TRBJ2-3 - TRBV5-4 CASSFGGLSITDTQYF TGTGCCAGCAGCTTCGGCGGACTCTCGATCACAGATACGCAGTATTTT